This T cell receptor (beta chain) originates from a study of Graves' ophthalmopathy and Graves' hyperthyroidism (dated by TCRdb to between 2018 and 2020). For the wider study: Peripheral blood was collected at initial diagnosis, before any treatment. A discovery set of 100 patients (under 45 ophthalmopathy, 60 or so stable hyperthyroidism) was enrolled to explore V-J signatures distinguishing ophthalmopathy from hyperthyroidism. T-cell repertoires of thyroid tissue and blood were compared in several hyperthyroidism patients. To tell Graves' ophthalmopathy apart from Graves' hyperthyroidism, and to predict which patients would progress to ophthalmopathy, the study relied on TCR beta repertoire signatures. Following sampling, methimazole starting at 30 mg daily was administered to hyperthyroidism patients, and high-dose intravenous methylprednisolone was administered to ophthalmopathy patients. In total, around 130 blood samples were TCR-sequenced: under 45 ophthalmopathy, some 80 hyperthyroidism and some 17 hyperthyroidism-to-ophthalmopathy patients. The independent validation cohort included 18 to 20 hyperthyroidism patients plus 17 patients who later progressed from hyperthyroidism to ophthalmopathy. The roughly 100 discovery patients were divided at random into training and test sets in a 7:3 ratio.

Summary of the overall study and its limitations: Sample size was not predetermined statistically, and investigators were not blinded to group allocation. In validation, the model predicted ophthalmopathy progression with nearly 71% sensitivity and less than 80% specificity; roughly 12 predicted patients were CT-confirmed with GO in a median of approximately six months. The 13-signature model separated ophthalmopathy from stable hyperthyroidism with approximately 90% sensitivity and roughly 84% specificity in cross-validation, and 80%/75% in the test set. Most of the expanded thyroid clonotypes with a frequency above 0.001 were also detected in blood, and it was suggested that the thyroid immune response may be reflected by blood repertoires.

The CDR3 goes from the cysteine to the phenylalanine over 13 residues. Solely the CDR3 DNA is kept, with 39 bases framed from the first base. Trimming takes 6 bases off V and 9 bases off J; junction bases not matched to a gene: 10. CDR1 is given as SQVTM and CDR2 as ANQGSEA, both from the germline V gene. Ophthalmopathy patients had moderately to severely active disease, Clinical Activity Score of at least 3, NOSPECS grade of at least 4, and disease duration under 3 months. Patients with other autoimmune diseases, uncontrolled infections, pregnancy or lactation were excluded. Diagnosis was based on clinical symptoms, serum thyroxine, TRAb, thyroid ultrasound and orbital computed tomography. PBMCs were isolated from 7.5 to 10 ml of fresh peripheral blood by Ficoll-Paque density gradient centrifugation. Total RNA was extracted using Trizol reagent, and RNA quality was checked on an Agilent 2100 Bioanalyzer.

With respect to this clonotype: Its binding antigen is unknown. No per-base quality is available; no much larger clone lies one base away.

For repertoire sequencing, the TCR beta CDR3 regions were amplified from RNA transcripts. The first round of RT-PCR was done with HTBI primers and the Qiagen OneStep RT-PCR kit, and was followed by a second round of multiplex PCR, then size selection and purification. Libraries were sequenced paired-end with 100 bp reads on an Illumina HiSeq2000. For the original study's pipeline: Reads were processed with SOAPnuke, discarding reads with adapters, uncalled bases, mean Phred below 15, or no exact constant-primer or identifier match. COPE v1.2.5 was used to merge high-quality paired reads. Unique nucleotide sequences were defined as clonotypes and aligned to IMGT TRB V, D and J references using MiTCR v1.1. The analysis was limited to V-J combinations with a frequency above 0.0001, which together covered 98% to 99.2% of repertoires. A TCR clonal expansion and chaos score per V-J combination was defined as the ratio of F50 clonal expansion to chaos observed in the TCRdist matrix. Welch's t-statistics and random forest were used to narrow the features down to around twelve V-J combinations, which were then fed into a naive Bayes classifier. The Morisita-Horn index was used to measure how similar the thyroid and blood repertoires were. The public reads were quality trimmed at Q25 with fastp and then assembled into clones with MiXCR by TCRdb, keeping productive beta chains. Rows are combined by CDR3 protein, so each entry shows the most common genes and DNA. These V and J calls rely on TCRdb rather than the paper's analysis. This sample has approximately 210,000 distinct CDR3 sequences in its table, and roughly 27% of those were observed once. The biggest ten clones account for around 10% of the sample.

The chain links TRBV29-1 with TRBJ2-7; 11 bases in the junction line up with TRBD1. Material for sequencing was peripheral blood. The sequence was obtained from a man aged 50 to 60 with Graves' ophthalmopathy. Donor details come from another sample of the same person, matched by shared clones. The DNA sequence is TGCAGCGTGGACCGGACAGGGGGCGCTGGGCAGTACTTC. Translated, this gives CSVDRTGGAGQYF.